This TCR beta chain was profiled in a study of CD8 T cells in Susac syndrome (dated by TCRdb to between 2018 and 2021). For the wider study: Among the Susac syndrome patients who were sequenced, clinically active disease was present in six and clinical remission was observed in 8 or 9. At the time of blood withdrawal, Susac syndrome patients were either therapy-naive, taking corticosteroids (with some also receiving IVIg), or on IVIg alone. The study used repertoire sequencing to test whether antigen drove CD8+ T cell activation and differentiation in Susac syndrome. General study outcomes and caveats: The TCR sequencing and HLA analysis was acknowledged to have included a relatively small number of individuals. The CD4+ T cell repertoire of patients with Susac syndrome showed no detectable clonal expansion.

The sample holds one count of this clonotype. Its binding antigen is unknown. No base-level quality is on record; no much larger clone is a single base apart. A lone read is weak support. RNA was extracted using the RNeasy kit, and about 0.5 to 1 microgram was reverse transcribed with random hexamers. The immunoSEQ multiplex PCR assay, covering 54 Vbeta and 13 Jbeta segments, was used to amplify TCR beta CDR3 regions. PCR amplification bias was corrected by using a synthetic template baseline for primer optimization and computational correction. Per the authors' processing: Reads were annotated to V, D and J genes per IMGT and analyzed with immunoSEQ Analyzer, keeping only productive sequences. To calculate clonality, Shannon entropy was normalized by log2 of the number of productive unique sequences and then subtracted from one. For each patient and control, public and private clones were evaluated among the 100 most prevalent clones. Susac-specific clones were defined as absent from healthy and MS cohorts, 800 to 1,200 published viral clones and other ImmuneACCESS disease sequences. TCRdb reprocessed the public reads (quality trimming at Q25 with fastp, clone calling with MiXCR) and kept in-frame beta chains. Rows with a matching CDR3 protein are joined into one entry that keeps the most common DNA and genes. The V and J calls and clone size come from TCRdb's table, not from the authors' own analysis. Present in this sample are under 250,000 distinct CDR3 sequences, about 94% of which were seen just once. The top ten hold under 0.2% of the sample.

The germline V gene sets CDR1 to LGHNA and CDR2 to YSLEER. Relative to germline, V is 1 base shorter and J is 0 bases shorter, with 15 bases between their ends. The CDR3 starts with the cysteine, ends with the phenylalanine, and has 18 residues. Only the CDR3 DNA is retained, 54 bases long and in frame from the first base. High-throughput TCR beta sequencing profiled peripheral blood CD8+ and CD4+ T cells from healthy donors, Susac syndrome patients and multiple sclerosis patients. Susac syndrome patients met recently defined diagnostic criteria for definite or probable disease. Bulk CD8+ and CD4+ T cells were purified magnetically by negative isolation, whereas CD8+ TEMRA cells were enriched by FACS. Blood was drawn into EDTA tubes, processed within 24 hours, and PBMCs were isolated by density gradient centrifugation. PBMCs intended for TCR sequencing were cryopreserved in liquid nitrogen and thawed later in a water bath at 37 degrees C. A purity of at least 90% was achieved for sorted or isolated CD4+, CD8+ and CD8+ TEMRA cells.

The sequencing input was CD4+ T cells from PBMCs. This clonotype originated in a human donor with Susac syndrome. The sequence links TRBV4-3 to TRBJ1-4; 6 matching bases give a weak D call of TRBD1. The CDR3 is CASSQVLQGLATNEKLFF. Read as DNA, the sequence is TGCGCCAGCAGCCAAGTACTACAGGGCCTCGCAACTAATGAAAAACTGTTTTTT.